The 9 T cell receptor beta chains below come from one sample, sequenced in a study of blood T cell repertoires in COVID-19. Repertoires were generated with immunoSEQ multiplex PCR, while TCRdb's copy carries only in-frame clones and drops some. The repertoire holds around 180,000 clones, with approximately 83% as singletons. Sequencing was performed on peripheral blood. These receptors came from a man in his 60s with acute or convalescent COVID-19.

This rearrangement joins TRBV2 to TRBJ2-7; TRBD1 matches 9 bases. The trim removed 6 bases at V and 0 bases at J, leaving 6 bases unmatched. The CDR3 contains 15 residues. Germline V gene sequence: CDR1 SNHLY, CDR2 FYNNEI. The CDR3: CASSPGQGGSYEQYF. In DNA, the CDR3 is TGTGCCAGCAGCCCGGGACAGGGTGGCTCCTACGAGCAGTACTTC. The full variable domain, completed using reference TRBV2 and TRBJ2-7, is EPEVTQTPSHQVTQMGQEVILRCVPISNHLYFYWYRQILGQKVEFLVSFYNNEISEKSEIFDDQFSVERPDGSNFTLKIRSTKLEDSAMYFCASSPGQGGSYEQYFGPGTRLTVT.

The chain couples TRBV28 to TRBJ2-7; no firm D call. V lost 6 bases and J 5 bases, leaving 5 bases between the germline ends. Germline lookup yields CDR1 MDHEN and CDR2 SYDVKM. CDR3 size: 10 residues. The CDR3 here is CASSTDEQYF. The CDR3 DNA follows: TGTGCCAGCAGCACGGACGAGCAGTACTTC. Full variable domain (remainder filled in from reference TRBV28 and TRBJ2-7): DVKVTQSSRYLVKRTGEKVFLECVQDMDHENMFWYRQDPGLGLRLIYFSYDVKMKEKGDIPEGYSVSREKKERFSLILESASTNQTSMYLCASSTDEQYFGPGTRLTVT.

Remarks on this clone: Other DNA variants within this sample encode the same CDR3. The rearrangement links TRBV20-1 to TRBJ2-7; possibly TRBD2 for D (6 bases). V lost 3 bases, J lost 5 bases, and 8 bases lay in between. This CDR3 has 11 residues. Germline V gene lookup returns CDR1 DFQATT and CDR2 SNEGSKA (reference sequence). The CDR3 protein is CSASSGHEQYF. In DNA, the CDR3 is TGCAGTGCTAGTAGCGGCCACGAGCAGTACTTC.

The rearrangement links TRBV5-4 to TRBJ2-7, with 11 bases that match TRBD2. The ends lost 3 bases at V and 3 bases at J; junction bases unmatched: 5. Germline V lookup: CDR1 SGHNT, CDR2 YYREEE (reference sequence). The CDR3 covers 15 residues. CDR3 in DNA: TGTGCCAGCAGCTCGGGACTAGCGGACTTCTACGAGCAGTACTTC. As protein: CASSSGLADFYEQYF.

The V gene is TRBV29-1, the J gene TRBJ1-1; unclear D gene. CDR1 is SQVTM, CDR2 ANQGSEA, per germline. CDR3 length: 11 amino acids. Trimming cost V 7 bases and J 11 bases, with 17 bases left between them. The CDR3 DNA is TGCAGCGCTGGCGAGGGAGCCGGTGCTTTCTTT. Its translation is CSAGEGAGAFF.

The chain's CDR3 is CASKLAGGVTDTQYF. DNA for the CDR3: TGTGCCAGCAAACTAGCGGGAGGCGTGACAGATACGCAGTATTTT. The J gene is TRBJ2-3, the V gene TRBV5-4; 12 bases fit TRBD2. Per germline, CDR1 SGHNT and CDR2 YYREEE (reference sequence). The length of the CDR3 is 15 residues. V lost 6 bases and J lost 3; bases outside the gene matches: 5.

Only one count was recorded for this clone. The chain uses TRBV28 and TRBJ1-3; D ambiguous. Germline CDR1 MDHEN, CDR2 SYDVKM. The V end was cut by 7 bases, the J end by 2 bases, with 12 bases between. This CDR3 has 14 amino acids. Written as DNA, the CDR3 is TGTGCCAGCACCCATGCCGGGGCTGGAAACACCATATATTTT. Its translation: CASTHAGAGNTIYF.

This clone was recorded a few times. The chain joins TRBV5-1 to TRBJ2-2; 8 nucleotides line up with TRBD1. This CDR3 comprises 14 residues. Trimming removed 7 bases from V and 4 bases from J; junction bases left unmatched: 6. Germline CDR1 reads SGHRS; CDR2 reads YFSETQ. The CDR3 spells CASRTGGGTGELFF. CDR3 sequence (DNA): TGCGCCAGCCGAACAGGGGGTGGCACCGGGGAGCTGTTTTTT.

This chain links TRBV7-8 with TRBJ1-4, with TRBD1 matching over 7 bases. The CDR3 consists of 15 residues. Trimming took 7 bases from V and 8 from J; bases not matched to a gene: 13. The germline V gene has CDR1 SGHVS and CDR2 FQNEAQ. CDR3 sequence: CASTKTGAGWEKLFF. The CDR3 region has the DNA TGTGCCAGCACTAAAACAGGGGCAGGGTGGGAAAAACTGTTTTTT.